The sequence of this T cell receptor beta chain was determined in a study of vaccination and CD4 T cells after COVID-19. Background on the study: There were six male and four female convalescents, and two of them were Hispanic. Study-wide points: Convalescent participants were relatively few, and none had early post-infection timepoints studied. Spike mono-reactivity was found in 304 of 307 vaccine-specific clones from convalescent patients.

This clonotype was counted a few times. Its antigen is unknown. The germline CDR1 and CDR2 sequences are SGHTA and FQGNSA. Trimming removed 2 bases from V and 8 bases from J, with 9 bases in between. The CDR3 has 13 residues. TCRdb re-analysed the PCR reads in MiXCR, keeping a single row per CDR3 protein. Of just over 35,000 distinct CDR3 sequences listed, 36% are singletons. Time point defined: late sampling 161 to 241 days after vaccination in three convalescent patients. The sample in question was CD4+ T cells from blood, obtained about 7 months after SARS-CoV-2 vaccination. The TCR sequence derives from a human donor who had recovered from COVID-19. The V gene is TRBV7-2, the J gene TRBJ1-4; D ambiguous. The CDR3 here is CASSLNPDEKLFF. CDR3 DNA: TGTGCCAGCAGCTTAAATCCAGACGAAAAACTGTTTTTT.